The T cell receptor beta chain under discussion was sequenced for a study of blood T cell repertoires in COVID-19. Study details: Samples came from the United States, Italy and Spain, spanning acute and convalescent COVID-19.

Sequencing used immunoSEQ multiplex PCR; TCRdb keeps in-frame clones, though not all of them. The sample holds about 50,000 clones, around 90% seen once. Sequencing was carried out using peripheral blood. The clonotype was recovered from a human donor in a cohort sampled during active COVID-19.

DNA for the CDR3: TGCGCCAGCAGCCCCACTTTCTCTGGAAACACCATATATTTT. Amino acid sequence: CASSPTFSGNTIYF. J is TRBJ1-3 and V is TRBV5-1; D gene ambiguous. Germline CDR1 is SGHRS and CDR2 is YFSETQ. Trimming stripped 4 bases from V and 0 bases from J, with 8 bases between. This CDR3 comprises 14 residues. The full variable domain, its missing parts supplied by reference TRBV5-1 and TRBJ1-3, is KAGVTQTPRYLIKTRGQQVTLSCSPISGHRSVSWYQQTPGQGLQFLFEYFSETQRNKGNFPGRFSGRQFSNSRSEMNVSTLELGDSALYLCASSPTFSGNTIYFGEGSWLTVV.